This TCR beta chain was obtained from a study of cytomegalovirus exposure and HLA in healthy donors. Study in general: Of over 350 genotyped donors, 80% to 85% grouped in the Caucasian-associated ancestry cluster.

PCR amplification relied on 60 Vbeta primers (plus 13 Jbeta primers). Assay used: immunoSEQ multiplex PCR; TCRdb lists only in-frame clones, some missing. The top ten hold around 0.93% of the sample, which has some 150,000 clones, around 88% seen once. Remarks on this clone: Antigen specificity is unknown.

The CDR3 runs to 15 residues. With 8 bases removed from V and 2 bases from J, the gap between germline ends came to 18 bases. Germline CDR1 SEHNR, CDR2 FQNEAQ (reference sequence). Whole-study results and caveats: Among TCR beta chains, those listed as cytomegalovirus-associated numbered roughly 150. Reports indicated that the classifier achieved high specificity and sensitivity in diagnosing cytomegalovirus status.

The sample consisted of PBMCs. The V gene is TRBV7-9, the J gene TRBJ2-5; D is perhaps TRBD1 (6 bases). This sequence was found in a woman aged 25 to 45 in good health and CMV-seronegative. The CDR3, as DNA: TGTGCCAGCGGAGCCGGGACAAACCAACAAGAGACCCAGTACTTC. Protein product: CASGAGTNQQETQYF. Filled out from reference TRBV7-9 and TRBJ2-5, the complete variable domain reads DTGVSQNPRHKITKRGQNVTFRCDPISEHNRLYWYRQTLGQGPEFLTYFQNEAQLEKSRLLSDRFSAERPKGSFSTLEIQRTEQGDSAMYLCASGAGTNQQETQYFGPGTRLLVL.